This entry describes one T cell receptor (beta chain). The data derive from a study of CD8 T cells in Susac syndrome. The RNA, roughly 0.45 to 1 ug, was put through reverse transcription using random hexamers. TCR beta CDR3 was amplified by immunoSEQ multiplex PCR. This amplification extended across 54 Vbeta and 13 Jbeta segments. TCRdb re-called the immunoSEQ multiplex PCR reads with MiXCR, one entry per CDR3 protein. Of 150,000 to 160,000 distinct CDR3 sequences in the sample, roughly 94% were seen once. The CDR3 has 12 amino acids. V was trimmed by 3 bases and J by 4 bases, leaving 9 bases between them. Germline lookup yields CDR1 SQVTM and CDR2 ANQGSEA. TCR beta sequencing covered blood CD8+ and CD4+ T cells. Included as multiple sclerosis controls were treatment-naive patients who had stable or active relapsing-remitting disease.

This sequence was found in a human donor with multiple sclerosis. The chain has TRBV29-1 and TRBJ1-1, with TRBD1 as a possible D gene (5 bases). The material sequenced was CD8+ T cells from PBMCs. CDR3 protein: CSVEQGSTEAFF. The CDR3 DNA is TGCAGCGTTGAGCAGGGTAGCACTGAAGCTTTCTTT.